Below, 10 T cell receptor beta chains from the same sample are listed, as sequenced in a study of human T cells and chemical hapten exposure. Time point denoted: patch test 3, about 24 weeks after DPC sensitization. Noted treatment: therapeutic diphenylcyclopropenone sensitization with weekly scalp DPC. MiXCR, applied by TCRdb to the RACE reads, yields one record per CDR3 protein. The profile shows 70,000 or so distinct CDR3 sequences, around 10% of them singletons. The sample in question was whole blood, obtained in connection with sensitization to the hapten diphenylcyclopropenone (DPC). These receptors all come from a woman aged 45-65 years with alopecia areata. Some clones in this sample may be carry-over from other donors' samples.

This clonotype was seen a handful of times. The V call is TRBV28, the J call TRBJ2-7; D ambiguous. From germline, CDR1 is MDHEN and CDR2 SYDVKM. V lost 4 bases and J lost 9, with 16 bases in between. The CDR3 spans 13 residues. CDR3 in DNA: TGTGCCAGCAGTTCCCGGTCGTTAAGAGGGCAGTACTTC. Amino acids: CASSSRSLRGQYF. The full variable domain, completed using reference TRBV28 and TRBJ2-7, is DVKVTQSSRYLVKRTGEKVFLECVQDMDHENMFWYRQDPGLGLRLIYFSYDVKMKEKGDIPEGYSVSREKKERFSLILESASTNQTSMYLCASSSRSLRGQYFGPGTRLTVT.

V is TRBV4-3 and J is TRBJ1-1; D is ambiguous. The ends were cut back, 1 base at V and 1 base at J, with 10 bases in the middle. The CDR3 runs 15 residues. The germline V gene has CDR1 LGHNA and CDR2 YSLEER. DNA for the CDR3: TGCGCCAGCAGCCAAGGAGAGGTGCGGAACACTGAAGCTTTCTTT. It codes for CASSQGEVRNTEAFF.

The chain carries TRBV7-6 and TRBJ2-1; no clear D. The ends were cut back, 5 bases at V and 5 bases at J, with 13 bases in the middle. The CDR3 loop spans 14 amino acids. Looked up from germline, CDR1 is SGHVS and CDR2 is FNYEAQ. The CDR3 region is CASSHRRVHNEQFF. Here the CDR3 DNA reads TGTGCCAGCAGCCACCGCCGGGTCCACAATGAGCAGTTCTTC.

The chain has TRBV28 and TRBJ2-1; tentative D call: TRBD2 (5 bases). Germline V gene data show CDR1 as MDHEN and CDR2 as SYDVKM. CDR3 size: 16 residues. V gave up 2 bases and J gave up 9 bases, with 20 bases separating them. The CDR3 region is CASSLATSGWFGEQFF. The CDR3 nucleotides are TGTGCCAGCAGTTTAGCCACTAGTGGGTGGTTTGGTGAGCAGTTCTTC. Combining the CDR3 with reference TRBV28 and TRBJ2-1 gives the whole variable domain DVKVTQSSRYLVKRTGEKVFLECVQDMDHENMFWYRQDPGLGLRLIYFSYDVKMKEKGDIPEGYSVSREKKERFSLILESASTNQTSMYLCASSLATSGWFGEQFFGPGTRLTVL.

In the case of this clonotype: A single base separates this from a much larger clone, so it may be a read error. The rearrangement joins TRBV27 to TRBJ1-1; D uncertain. The CDR3 is made up of 14 amino acids. Germline V lookup: CDR1 MNHEY, CDR2 SMNVEV (reference sequence). CDR3 region: CVSSYSAPFTEAFF. The DNA of the CDR3 is TGTGTCAGCAGTTACAGTGCTCCTTTCACTGAAGCTTTCTTT.

Ten or more counts support this clonotype. The rearrangement uses TRBV7-2 and TRBJ2-3; no reliable D call. The germline gives CDR1 SGHTA, CDR2 FQGNSA. V gave up 0 bases and J gave up 7 bases, with 17 bases separating them. The CDR3 runs to 16 residues. The CDR3 here is CASSLATATRLNTQYF. The DNA for the CDR3 is TGTGCCAGCAGCTTAGCTACGGCTACCCGGTTAAATACGCAGTATTTT.

The chain carries TRBV5-1 and TRBJ2-5, with unresolved D. The CDR3 covers 14 residues. V was shortened by 0 bases and J by 3 bases, with 9 bases between the two germline ends. The germline CDR1 and CDR2 sequences are SGHRS and YFSETQ. The CDR3 sequence: CASSLASSEETQYF. CDR3 nucleotide sequence: TGCGCCAGCAGCTTGGCCAGTTCCGAAGAGACCCAGTACTTC. The full variable domain, in which reference TRBV5-1 and TRBJ2-5 provide the parts outside the CDR3, is KAGVTQTPRYLIKTRGQQVTLSCSPISGHRSVSWYQQTPGQGLQFLFEYFSETQRNKGNFPGRFSGRQFSNSRSEMNVSTLELGDSALYLCASSLASSEETQYFGPGTRLLVL.

The chain links TRBV7-9 to TRBJ1-3; D is uncertain. CDR1 is SEHNR, CDR2 FQNEAQ, per germline (reference sequence). The CDR3 totals 14 residues. V was pared by 8 bases and J by 0 bases, with 11 bases between. The DNA for the CDR3 is TGTGCCAGCCCGGGAGCTCTCTCTGGAAACACCATATATTTT. Translating it yields CASPGALSGNTIYF.

This clonotype has a count of ten or more. The rearrangement links TRBV20-1 to TRBJ2-7; TRBD2 matches at 7 bases. Per germline, CDR1 DFQATT and CDR2 SNEGSKA (reference sequence). With 2 bases clipped from V and 5 bases from J, the junction kept 9 bases outside the gene matches. CDR3 length: 14 amino acids. CDR3 in amino acids: CSARNEREGNEQYF. The CDR3 DNA follows: TGCAGTGCTAGAAACGAGCGGGAAGGTAACGAGCAGTACTTC.

At least ten counts were recorded for this clonotype. In DNA form, the CDR3 reads TGTGCCAGCAGTACCTCGGGACTAGCGGGGGGGCCTCAAGGCGAGCAGTACTTC. Translating it yields CASSTSGLAGGPQGEQYF. This sequence joins TRBV6-2 or TRBV6-3 and TRBJ2-7; 16 bases are a match to TRBD2. V gave up 5 bases and J gave up 6 bases; unmatched junction bases: 13. Looked up from germline, CDR1 is MNHEY and CDR2 is SVGEGT. CDR3 length equals 18 residues.